Presented here are 22 T cell receptor beta chains from one specimen sequenced in a study of regulatory T cells in long-lasting Graves disease. iRepertoire HTBI primers and Arm-PCR of CDR3 regions built TCR beta libraries. TCRdb re-derived calls from the multiplex PCR reads in MiXCR, one entry per CDR3 protein. The repertoire has some 500,000 distinct CDR3 sequences, roughly a sixth of them found once; the top ten carry about 25%. Sample time point: newly diagnosed GD, antithyroid drugs for less than 3 months. PBMC RNA served as the TCR library source. The sample also formed part of further work on T cells in Graves' hyperthyroidism and ophthalmopathy.

The source material was peripheral blood mononuclear cells (PBMCs), sampled at new diagnosis, from a patient treated with antithyroid drugs. The receptors shown here come from a woman aged 35-65 years with Graves disease.

The table lists this clonotype with many counts. J is TRBJ1-2 and V is TRBV6-1, with D perhaps TRBD1 (6 bases). CDR1 is MNHNS and CDR2 is SASEGT in the germline V gene. Trimming cost V 6 bases and J 2 bases, with 19 bases left between them. The CDR3 length is 16 residues. CDR3 residues: CASRLQGGTPNYGYTF. The DNA of the CDR3 is TGTGCCAGCAGACTACAGGGAGGCACACCGAACTATGGCTACACCTTC.

This clonotype occurred many times. The rearrangement joins TRBV20-1 to TRBJ1-2; TRBD1 matches at 7 bases. J gave up 14 bases and V 0 bases, and 9 bases lay outside the gene matches. CDR1 and CDR2 (germline): DFQATT, SNEGSKA (reference sequence). The CDR3 runs to 12 residues. In DNA, the CDR3 is TGCAGTGCTAGAGAGGACAGGCTCTTGGATACCTTC. It codes for CSAREDRLLDTF.

This clonotype occurred many times. The CDR3 region is CASSAGQDYGYTF. The CDR3, as DNA: TGTGCCAGCAGTGCCGGACAGGACTATGGCTACACCTTC. The V and J genes are TRBV12-3 or TRBV12-4 and TRBJ1-2, with 7 bases identical to TRBD1. V trimming: 5 bases; J trimming: 3 bases; junction bases outside the gene matches: 3. The CDR3 is 13 residues long.

This clonotype has a count of ten or more. V gene TRBV6-2 or TRBV6-3 combines with J gene TRBJ2-1, with 7 bases matching TRBD2. After removal of 0 bases from V and 2 bases from J, the junction contained 4 bases not matched to a gene. The CDR3 covers 16 residues. Germline V gene data show CDR1 as MNHEY and CDR2 as SVGEGT. The CDR3 loop is CASSYSGGFTYNEQFF. The CDR3 DNA follows: TGTGCCAGCAGTTACTCGGGGGGGTTTACCTACAATGAGCAGTTCTTC.

This clonotype was observed a handful of times. This chain joins TRBV5-1 and TRBJ1-1; tentative D call: TRBD1 (5 bases). Trimming cost V 1 base and J 6 bases, with 19 bases left between them. Germline V CDR1 and CDR2: SGHRS, YFSETQ. The CDR3 extends over 16 amino acids. DNA of the CDR3: TGCGCCAGCAGCTTGATAGTCGGTGGGATGGGACCTGAAGCTTTCTTT. Translating gives CASSLIVGGMGPEAFF.

This clonotype was seen a few times. This chain connects TRBV19 to TRBJ2-5; TRBD2 matches at 7 bases. Germline CDR1 is LNHDA and CDR2 is SQIVND (reference sequence). This CDR3 is built from 15 residues. V lost 5 bases to trimming and J lost 2 bases; unmatched junction nucleotides: 8. The CDR3 sequence is CASSPFAGVQETQYF. The CDR3 DNA is TGTGCCAGTAGTCCCTTTGCGGGGGTACAAGAGACCCAGTACTTC. The full variable domain, its missing parts supplied by reference TRBV19 and TRBJ2-5, is DGGITQSPKYLFRKEGQNVTLSCEQNLNHDAMYWYRQDPGQGLRLIYYSQIVNDFQKGDIAEGYSVSREKKESFPLTVTSAQKNPTAFYLCASSPFAGVQETQYFGPGTRLLVL.

This clonotype was seen a few times. The gene calls are TRBV20-1 and TRBJ1-1, with D possibly TRBD1 on 5 matching bases. The CDR3 spans 13 residues. CDR1 is DFQATT, CDR2 SNEGSKA, per germline (reference sequence). V lost 5 bases and J 1 base, leaving 11 bases between the germline ends. CDR3 sequence reads: CSAGGPQNTEAFF. The CDR3 coding sequence is TGCAGTGCTGGGGGACCGCAGAACACTGAAGCTTTCTTT.

This rearrangement joins TRBV7-9 to TRBJ2-2; D possibly corresponds to TRBD2 (5 bases). This CDR3 spans 13 amino acids. The V end lost 5 bases, the J end lost 8 bases, and 12 bases lay between the germline ends. The germline V gene has CDR1 SEHNR and CDR2 FQNEAQ (reference sequence). The CDR3 region has the DNA TGTGCCAGCAGCCCCCTCGAGGGAGGGGAGCTGTTTTTT. Translation gives CASSPLEGGELFF.

The chain carries TRBV18 and TRBJ1-3; perhaps TRBD1 as D (5 bases). Germline CDR1 and CDR2: KGHSH and LQKENI. The length of the CDR3 is 15 residues. The germline V and J ends were trimmed by 6 bases and 4 bases, with 16 bases remaining between them. The CDR3 sequence: CASSPVAGQGNTIYF. CDR3 bases: TGTGCCAGCTCGCCGGTCGCAGGGCAAGGAAACACCATATATTTT.

At least ten counts were recorded for this clonotype. The V and J genes are TRBV6-2 or TRBV6-3 and TRBJ2-5; 7 nucleotides align to TRBD1. V lost 9 bases to trimming and J lost 1 base; unmatched junction nucleotides: 5. This CDR3 is built from 13 residues. Germline lookup yields CDR1 MNHEY and CDR2 SVGEGT. CDR3 protein: CASRQGFQETQYF. CDR3 nucleotide sequence: TGTGCCAGTAGACAGGGTTTCCAAGAGACCCAGTACTTC.

The V call is TRBV4-1, the J call TRBJ2-2; D gene ambiguous. The V and J ends lost 2 bases and 5 bases respectively, with 9 bases between them. CDR1 and CDR2 from the germline V gene are MGHRA and YSYEKL. This CDR3 contains 14 residues. The CDR3 DNA reads as TGCGCCAGCAGCCAAATCCGGAATACCGGGGAGCTGTTTTTT. Translated, it gives CASSQIRNTGELFF.

There are many counts of this clonotype. The chain uses TRBV7-9 and TRBJ1-2; no clear D. CDR1 is SEHNR, CDR2 FQNEAQ, per germline (reference sequence). V dropped 6 bases and J dropped 3 bases, with 11 bases sitting between them. CDR3 size: 13 residues. The CDR3 sequence is CASRRDRYYGYTF. DNA for the CDR3: TGTGCCAGCAGGAGAGATAGATACTATGGCTACACCTTC.

Remarks on this clonotype: This may arise from a read error, as a much more abundant clone is one base away. In DNA form, the CDR3 reads TGTGCCAGCAGCCAAGGTGGAGTCGGGGAGCCGTTTTTT. It yields the protein CASSQGGVGEPFF. The V call is TRBV7-6, the J call TRBJ2-2; D is perhaps TRBD2 (5 bases). From germline, CDR1 is SGHVS and CDR2 FNYEAQ. The CDR3 is 13 amino acids.

In its sample, this clonotype was seen a few times. The chain uses TRBV12-3 or TRBV12-4 and TRBJ2-2; D may be TRBD1 or TRBD2 (5 bases each). Trimming removed 6 bases from V and 2 bases from J, with 16 bases in between. CDR3 size: 16 residues. The CDR3 nucleotides read TGTGCCAGCAGGTCGATGAGGGGTGGAAACACCGGGGAGCTGTTTTTT. Its translation: CASRSMRGGNTGELFF.

The rearrangement joins TRBV20-1 to TRBJ1-2; 8 bases match TRBD1. The CDR3 totals 14 residues. From germline, CDR1 is DFQATT and CDR2 SNEGSKA (reference sequence). Losses at the gene ends were 5 bases for V and 3 bases for J; bases not matched to a gene: 8. DNA for the CDR3: TGCAGTGCTTCCAGGGACAGGTCGGACTATGGCTACACCTTC. It is translated as CSASRDRSDYGYTF.

Comments on this clonotype: This sequence may be a read error, since a much larger clone differs from it by one base. The chain is built from TRBV5-1 and TRBJ2-1; 10 bases are a match to TRBD2. Germline V lookup: CDR1 SGHRS, CDR2 YFSETQ. The CDR3 runs to 15 residues. The CDR3 reads CANSTLAGEYNEQFF. The DNA of the CDR3 is TGCGCCAACAGCACTCTAGCGGGGGAATACAATGAGCAGTTCTTC.

This clonotype occurred a few times. The chain joins TRBV12-3 or TRBV12-4 to TRBJ2-7; D is perhaps TRBD2 (6 bases). The CDR3 length is 12 residues. V was pared by 3 bases and J by 6 bases, with 9 bases between. The CDR3 loop is CASSFWGGEQYF. As DNA, the CDR3 is TGTGCCAGCAGTTTTTGGGGAGGCGAGCAGTACTTC.

On this clonotype itself: One end of the junction does not line up with germline, which may come from a read error. The V and J genes are TRBV25-1 and TRBJ2-1; D possibly corresponds to TRBD1 (5 bases). The CDR3 is 13 amino acids. Germline loops: CDR1 MGHDK, CDR2 SYGVNS. The CDR3 sequence is CASSAQGYSEQFF. The CDR3, as DNA: TGTGCCAGCAGTGCTCAGGGATACAGTGAGCAGTTCTTC.

This clonotype has ten or more counts. CDR3 bases: TGTGCCAGCAGTGCCTCACCTGGGACAGGGTCCTACAATGAGCAGTTCTTC. Its protein is CASSASPGTGSYNEQFF. The chain carries TRBV6-1 and TRBJ2-1; 9 bases align to TRBD1. V was clipped by 4 bases and J by 1 base; unmatched bases: 8. This CDR3 region has 17 residues. Germline CDR1 reads MNHNS; CDR2 reads SASEGT.

The chain employs TRBV20-1 and TRBJ1-5; D unresolved. The ends were cut back, 1 base at V and 0 bases at J, with 10 bases in the middle. Germline V gives CDR1 DFQATT, CDR2 SNEGSKA (reference sequence). The CDR3 has 15 amino acids. This CDR3 reads CSARARELSNQPQHF. The CDR3 DNA is TGCAGTGCTAGAGCCCGGGAACTTAGCAATCAGCCCCAGCATTTT.

V gene TRBV7-9 combines with J gene TRBJ1-5; D ambiguous. V shed 5 bases and J shed 6 bases, with 11 bases lying between them. Germline V lookup: CDR1 SEHNR, CDR2 FQNEAQ (reference sequence). This CDR3 comprises 13 residues. The DNA of the CDR3 is TGTGCCAGCAGCCGAGACTTAGCTCAGCCCCAGCATTTT. Translated, it gives CASSRDLAQPQHF.

This clonotype was detected many times. The chain is built from TRBV12-3 or TRBV12-4 and TRBJ2-7, with D perhaps matching TRBD1 or TRBD2 (5 bases each). With 5 bases removed from V and 6 bases from J, the gap between germline ends came to 17 bases. The CDR3 contains 14 residues. The DNA for the CDR3 is TGTGCCAGCAGTCTAAACACCGGGACGTTCGAGCAGTACTTC. It encodes CASSLNTGTFEQYF.